The 21 T cell receptor beta chains below come from one sample, sequenced in a study of OX40 agonist ivuxolimab in advanced cancers. TCRdb's table, derived via immunoSEQ multiplex PCR, lists solely in-frame clones and lacks some. The sample has fewer than 100,000 clones; 87% are singletons. The sample in question was CD4+ or CD8+ T cells sorted from blood, obtained in a trial of the OX40 agonist ivuxolimab. The source of these receptors is an adult with an advanced solid tumor such as melanoma, head and neck, liver or kidney cancer.

V usage is TRBV11-2 and J usage is TRBJ1-1; no clear D. The V end lost 7 bases, the J end lost 1 base, and 13 bases lay between the germline ends. The germline V gene has CDR1 SGHAT and CDR2 FQNNGV. This CDR3 comprises 14 residues. This CDR3 reads CASTNSGENTEAFF. The CDR3, as DNA: TGTGCCAGCACTAATAGCGGAGAGAACACTGAAGCTTTCTTT. Looking up the rest from reference TRBV11-2 and TRBJ1-1 gives the full variable domain: EAGVAQSPRYKIIEKRQSVAFWCNPISGHATLYWYQQILGQGPKLLIQFQNNGVVDDSQLPKDRFSAERLKGVDSTLKIQPAKLEDSAVYLCASTNSGENTEAFFGQGTRLTVV.

The genes are TRBV4-1 and TRBJ2-7; D possibly corresponds to TRBD1 (6 bases). V gave up 1 base and J gave up 2 bases, with 12 bases separating them. Germline CDR1 is MGHRA and CDR2 is YSYEKL. This CDR3 comprises 15 residues. CDR3 residues: CASSQGVGTPYEQYF. As DNA, the CDR3 is TGCGCCAGCAGCCAAGGGGTGGGGACACCCTACGAGCAGTACTTC.

The J gene is TRBJ2-7, the V gene TRBV6-1; 8 nucleotides line up with TRBD1. Germline loops: CDR1 MNHNS, CDR2 SASEGT. The V gene end was trimmed by 2 bases and the J gene end by 2 bases; junction bases not matched to a gene: 14. This CDR3 comprises 18 residues. The CDR3 coding sequence is TGTGCCAGCAGTGAAAGAAAAGGACAGGGCAGTTCGCCCTACGAGCAGTACTTC. Its protein product is CASSERKGQGSSPYEQYF.

V and J are TRBV5-1 and TRBJ2-3; no firm D call. This CDR3 has 15 amino acids. Germline assignment: CDR1 SGHRS and CDR2 YFSETQ. The V and J ends lost 4 bases and 2 bases respectively, with 14 bases between them. The CDR3 region has the DNA TGCGCCAGCAGCACATCCATGGCCGACACAGATACGCAGTATTTT. Its translation is CASSTSMADTDTQYF.

The V call is TRBV19, the J call TRBJ1-1; D is ambiguous. Trimming took off 4 bases at V and 6 bases at J, with 15 bases between the two ends. CDR1 and CDR2 from the germline V gene are LNHDA and SQIVND (reference sequence). The length of the CDR3 is 14 residues. The CDR3 DNA reads TGTGCCAGTAGTAACAATATAAATGGGGCTGAAGCTTTCTTT. Translating it yields CASSNNINGAEAFF.

The chain joins TRBV7-2 to TRBJ2-3, with D unresolved. V lost 5 bases, J lost 1 base, and 13 bases lay in between. Germline V gene sequence: CDR1 SGHTA, CDR2 FQGNSA. The CDR3 runs 15 residues. The CDR3 sequence: CASSTWQFGTDTQYF. CDR3 in DNA: TGTGCCAGCAGCACTTGGCAATTCGGCACAGATACGCAGTATTTT.

The J gene is TRBJ2-1, the V gene TRBV7-9, with a weak D call TRBD2 (7 bases). V was clipped by 3 bases and J by 7 bases, with 19 bases between them. Germline V gives CDR1 SEHNR, CDR2 FQNEAQ (reference sequence). The CDR3 totals 16 residues. The CDR3 nucleotides are TGTGCCAGCAGCTTGGGGGGCGGGAGCGCCAAAAATGAGCAGTTCTTC. This encodes CASSLGGGSAKNEQFF.

By share, this clone ranks as medium-sized (0.01 to 0.1%). The V gene is TRBV11-2, the J gene TRBJ1-6, with D tentatively TRBD1 (6 bases). Germline-derived CDR1 and CDR2 are SGHAT and FQNNGV. There are 14 residues in the CDR3. V shed 4 bases and J shed 10 bases, with 14 bases lying between them. This CDR3 reads CASSSDSGKSPLHF. CDR3 sequence (DNA): TGTGCCAGCAGCTCGGACAGCGGCAAGTCACCCCTCCACTTT.

V is TRBV7-2 and J is TRBJ1-1; D ambiguous. The V end was cut by 2 bases, the J end by 2 bases, with 12 bases between. In germline, CDR1 is SGHTA, CDR2 FQGNSA. This CDR3 spans 15 amino acids. CDR3 coding DNA: TGTGCCAGCAGCTTATCTCGCGGTACAAACACTGAAGCTTTCTTT. It yields the protein CASSLSRGTNTEAFF.

The V gene is TRBV14, the J gene TRBJ2-2, with no clear D. Trimming removed 0 bases from V and 7 bases from J, with 6 bases in between. The CDR3 is made up of 13 amino acids. Germline values: CDR1 SGHDN, CDR2 FVKESK. CDR3 bases: TGTGCCAGCAGCCAAGATAGGATCGGGGAGCTGTTTTTT. The encoded protein is CASSQDRIGELFF.

The V gene is TRBV5-1, the J gene TRBJ2-2; D is unclear. V dropped 4 bases and J dropped 2 bases, with 3 bases sitting between them. The CDR3 totals 12 residues. The germline V gene encodes CDR1 SGHRS and CDR2 YFSETQ. The CDR3 sequence: CASSPNTGELFF. The CDR3 DNA sequence: TGCGCCAGCAGCCCTAACACCGGGGAGCTGTTTTTT.

The J gene is TRBJ2-3, the V gene TRBV5-1; maybe TRBD1 (6 bases). This CDR3 spans 14 amino acids. The V and J ends lost 2 bases and 8 bases respectively, with 15 bases between them. CDR1 is SGHRS, CDR2 YFSETQ, per germline. CDR3 sequence (DNA): TGCGCCAGCAGCTTCCAGGGGCAGAAAGGTACGCAGTATTTT. Translating it yields CASSFQGQKGTQYF.

This clone is a singleton in its sample. V gene TRBV4-2 combines with J gene TRBJ1-3; D unclear. There are 14 residues in the CDR3. Germline values: CDR1 LGHNA, CDR2 YNFKEQ. Trimming stripped 7 bases from V and 0 bases from J, with 10 bases between. CDR3 residues: CASTPGSSGNTIYF. CDR3 sequence (DNA): TGTGCCAGCACCCCAGGAAGCTCTGGAAACACCATATATTTT.

This clone was detected only once. This sequence joins TRBV5-1 and TRBJ2-6, with D maybe TRBD1 (5 bases). The CDR3 extends over 18 amino acids. V was trimmed by 4 bases and J by 5 bases, leaving 22 bases between them. Per the germline V gene, CDR1 is SGHRS and CDR2 is YFSETQ. CDR3 protein: CASSPSVGRESWANVLTF. CDR3 bases: TGCGCCAGCAGCCCCTCCGTGGGCAGGGAAAGCTGGGCCAACGTCCTGACTTTC.

This chain connects TRBV7-2 to TRBJ2-2; weak D call: TRBD2 (5 bases). CDR3 length equals 15 residues. Germline CDR1 reads SGHTA; CDR2 reads FQGNSA. V was pared by 2 bases and J by 4 bases, with 11 bases between. The CDR3 here is CASSLSDYPTGELFF. CDR3 DNA sequence: TGTGCCAGCAGCTTATCCGACTATCCCACCGGGGAGCTGTTTTTT.

CDR3 nucleotide sequence: TGTGCCACCAGCAGAATACAGGGGTCTCAGCCCCAGCATTTT. Encoded protein: CATSRIQGSQPQHF. The rearrangement joins TRBV15 to TRBJ1-5; 7 nucleotides align to TRBD1. J gave up 6 bases and V 2 bases, and 4 bases lay outside the gene matches. Looked up from germline, CDR1 is LNHNV and CDR2 is YYDKDF (reference sequence). The CDR3 is 14 residues long. Full variable domain (outside the CDR3, taken from reference TRBV15 and TRBJ1-5): DAMVIQNPRYQVTQFGKPVTLSCSQTLNHNVMYWYQQKSSQAPKLLFHYYDKDFNNEADTPDNFQSRRPNTSFCFLDIRSPGLGDTAMYLCATSRIQGSQPQHFGDGTRLSIL.

This chain connects TRBV30 to TRBJ2-1, with 8 bases identical to TRBD1. Germline CDR1 GTSNPN, CDR2 SVGIG (reference sequence). The CDR3 covers 14 residues. Losses at the gene ends were 5 bases for V and 3 bases for J; bases not matched to a gene: 6. The CDR3: CAWGGQGIYNEQFF. In DNA, the CDR3 is TGTGCCTGGGGAGGACAGGGAATCTACAATGAGCAGTTCTTC.

This chain links TRBV29-1 with TRBJ1-5; 9 bases match TRBD1. Germline CDR1 SQVTM, CDR2 ANQGSEA. V shed 6 bases, J shed 7 bases, and the junction held 7 bases outside the gene matches. The CDR3 sequence is 13 residues long. CDR3 bases: TGCAGCGTGGGACAGGGAGGAGGACAGCCCCAGCATTTT. This gives the protein CSVGQGGGQPQHF.

The V and J genes are TRBV9 and TRBJ1-1; 7 bases agree with TRBD1. CDR1 is SGDLS and CDR2 is YYNGEE in the germline V gene. The CDR3 loop spans 17 amino acids. The ends lost 4 bases at V and 4 bases at J; junction bases unmatched: 16. CDR3 loop: CASSPRTGSLGSTEAFF. CDR3 in DNA: TGTGCCAGCAGCCCGCGGACAGGCTCCCTGGGGAGCACTGAAGCTTTCTTT.

This rearrangement joins TRBV29-1 to TRBJ2-5, with D unclear. Deletions cut 4 bases from V and 3 bases from J, with 12 bases between. Germline CDR1 SQVTM, CDR2 ANQGSEA. The length of the CDR3 is 13 residues. The CDR3 DNA reads TGCAGCGTTGGGCCTCAACAGAAAGAGACCCAGTACTTC. Protein: CSVGPQQKETQYF.

This chain joins TRBV10-1 and TRBJ2-2; weak D call: TRBD2 (5 bases). Looked up from germline, CDR1 is WNHNN and CDR2 is SYGVQD (reference sequence). Trimming shortened V by 7 bases and J by 6 bases, and 12 bases separated the two germline ends. This CDR3 is built from 13 residues. The CDR3 sequence: CASTPEGAGELFF. DNA of the CDR3: TGCGCCAGCACCCCCGAGGGAGCCGGGGAGCTGTTTTTT.